This T cell receptor beta chain was retrieved from a study of blood T cells in healthy people across ages. Staff drew ten milliliters of peripheral blood from each donor. Study-level findings and limits: Higher diversity and more naive CD4+ cells were features of long-lived donors, compared to aged donors.

Trimming pared 8 bases from V and 0 bases from J, leaving 13 bases between. This CDR3 is 14 amino acids long. The germline V gene has CDR1 SGHTA and CDR2 FQGTGA. This clonotype occurred a few times. The antigen remains undetermined. Alongside a J-beta primer mix, a sample-barcoded 5' primer served in a second PCR lasting 7 to 11 cycles. The template-switch adaptor was a 5' adaptor with 12 random nucleotides. It tagged each cDNA molecule. TCRdb analysed the 5' RACE reads with MiXCR anew, one entry per CDR3 protein. The profile shows some 1.6 million distinct CDR3 sequences, about 32% of them singletons.

The sequencing sample was made of blood. The receptor was derived from a woman between 25 and 40 years old in good health. The chain carries TRBV7-3 and TRBJ1-1, with D uncertain. CDR3 loop: CASCYGVMNTEAFF. CDR3 sequence (DNA): TGTGCCAGCTGCTATGGGGTCATGAACACTGAAGCTTTCTTT. The complete variable domain, with remaining parts taken from reference TRBV7-3 and TRBJ1-1, reads GAGVSQTPSNKVTEKGKYVELRCDPISGHTALYWYRQSLGQGPEFLIYFQGTGAADDSGLPNDRFFAVRPEGSVSTLKIQRTERGDSAVYLCASCYGVMNTEAFFGQGTRLTVV.